This T cell receptor (beta chain) is drawn from a study of T cells in Graves' hyperthyroidism and ophthalmopathy. The source material, RNA transcripts, was used to amplify TCR beta CDR3 regions. Carried out on the TCR CDR3, a first-round RT-PCR used the HTBI primer set. TCRdb reanalysed the multiplex PCR reads using MiXCR and keeps one entry per CDR3 protein. The sample has about 560,000 distinct CDR3 sequences; 40% to 55% are singletons. Only a few counts were recorded for this clonotype. V gave up 4 bases and J gave up 0 bases, with 13 bases separating them. CDR1 is SGHTA and CDR2 is FQGTGA in the germline V gene. This CDR3 is built from 15 residues.

The sequence derives from a woman between 18 and 29 years old with Graves' hyperthyroidism. The sample was peripheral blood or thyroid tissue (not recorded which). The chain joins TRBV7-3 to TRBJ2-7; D may be TRBD1 or TRBD2 (5 bases each). The CDR3 DNA sequence: TGTGCCAGCAGCTCCGGGACGGGTTACTCCTACGAGCAGTACTTC. Amino acids: CASSSGTGYSYEQYF.